Presented here are 5 T cell receptor beta chains from one specimen sequenced in a study of tumor and adjacent non-tumor tissue in lung cancer. TCRbeta libraries were built with three rounds of nested PCR, modified from ARM-PCR. One entry per CDR3 protein, called by TCRdb with MiXCR from the multiplex PCR reads. The profile shows more than 120,000 distinct CDR3 sequences, around 60% of them singletons. RNA was extracted from bulk tissue without any cell sorting. Sequenced sample: lung tumor tissue. These receptors all come from a man in his sixties with small cell lung cancer.

As regards this clonotype: Given a much more abundant clone one base away, this may be a read error. The chain has TRBV29-1 and TRBJ1-1; TRBD1 aligns across 9 bases. The CDR3 has 15 amino acids. V gave up 6 bases and J gave up 3 bases; unmatched junction bases: 11. The germline V gene has CDR1 SQVTM and CDR2 ANQGSEA. As DNA, the CDR3 is TGCAGCGTGCCCGGACAGGGGTCCCTAGACACTGAAGCTTTCTTT. As protein: CSVPGQGSLDTEAFF. The full variable domain, with the rest looked up from reference TRBV29-1 and TRBJ1-1, is SAVISQKPSRDICQRGTSLTIQCQVDSQVTMMFWYRQQPGQSLTLIATANQGSEATYESGFVIDKFPISRPNLTFSTLTVSNMSPEDSSIYLCSVPGQGSLDTEAFFGQGTRLTVV.

About this clonotype: This may arise from a read error, as a much more abundant clone is one base away. This rearrangement joins TRBV20-1 to TRBJ2-3, with TRBD2 matching over 12 bases. The CDR3 has 13 residues. The V gene's germline CDR1 is DFQATT and CDR2 SNEGSKA (reference sequence). For the CDR3, the DNA is TGCAATGCCCCGGGACTAGCGGGAGATACGCAGTATTTT. This sequence encodes CNAPGLAGDTQYF.

This clonotype was seen repeatedly, ten times or more. The chain uses TRBV29-1 and TRBJ2-1, with TRBD1 matching 9 bases. The CDR3 contains 14 residues. J gave up 4 bases and V 6 bases, and 7 bases lay outside the gene matches. CDR1 is SQVTM, CDR2 ANQGSEA, per germline. Here the CDR3 reads CSVQRDRDYNEQFF. The CDR3, as DNA: TGCAGCGTCCAACGGGACAGGGATTACAATGAGCAGTTCTTC.

In the case of this clonotype: The junction differs from germline at one of its ends, possibly a read error. The J gene is TRBJ2-5, the V gene TRBV29-1, with 7 bases that match TRBD2. The CDR3 is 14 amino acids. Germline CDR1 reads SQVTM; CDR2 reads ANQGSEA. The CDR3 sequence: CSIEDLGGQETQYF. In DNA, the CDR3 is TGCAGCATTGAAGATCTCGGGGGGCAAGAGACCCAGTACTTC.

Worth noting for this clonotype: One base away lies a much larger clone, so this may be a sequencing read error. The genes are TRBV11-2 and TRBJ2-1; 8 nucleotides agree with TRBD2. The CDR3 runs to 15 residues. Germline CDR1 is SGHAT and CDR2 is FQNNGV. CDR3 in amino acids: CASSLTGGPGNGQFF. The CDR3 DNA reads TGTGCCAGCAGCTTAACGGGAGGGCCGGGAAATGGGCAGTTCTTC.